Sequencing of this T cell receptor (beta chain) was carried out in a study of blood T cells in healthy people across ages. The study, taken as a whole, reports: Diversity was estimated from one million T cells, and these estimates were considered underestimates. When set beside aged donors, long-lived donors presented more naive CD4+ cells and higher diversity. Percentage of naive T cells showed a strong correlation with TCR beta diversity.

This clonotype has a count of ten or more. What it binds is not known. Sample-barcoded 5' priming and a J-beta primer mix drove a second PCR of 7 to 11 cycles. TCRdb reprocessed the 5' RACE reads with MiXCR, giving one entry per CDR3 protein. The data contain under 800,000 distinct CDR3 sequences, roughly 43% of them singletons. Sequencing used blood. The sequence came from a woman between 55 and 75 years old in good health.

This CDR3 reads CASSRGHEQYF. CDR3 sequence (DNA): TGTGCCAGCAGTAGAGGGCACGAGCAGTACTTC. This chain connects TRBV25-1 to TRBJ2-7; the D gene is possibly TRBD2 (5 bases). Per germline, CDR1 MGHDK and CDR2 SYGVNS. The CDR3 has 11 residues. The V and J ends lost 5 bases and 5 bases respectively, with 7 bases between them.